Listed below are T cell receptor beta chains from one sample, sequenced in a study of T cell responses to AZD1222 COVID-19 vaccine. Clones were read by immunoSEQ multiplex PCR, and TCRdb kept only the in-frame ones, dropping some. The data contain under 200,000 clones, 91% of them seen just once; the ten biggest clones take up 4.4%. Material: peripheral blood, obtained on day 0 of AZD1222 vaccination. The receptors come from an adult in good health. The CDR3 runs from the conserved cysteine through the conserved F or W. The D gene is left open where the match is weak. The listing skips clone size in some rows; elsewhere it reads once, few, many or a size class.

v_gene	j_gene	d_gene	abundance	CDR3aa	CDR3nt
TRBV7-3	TRBJ1-5	TRBD1	-	CASSLSWFRQGINQPQHF	TGTGCCAGCAGCTTATCATGGTTCCGACAGGGGATTAATCAGCCCCAGCATTTT
TRBV9	TRBJ2-3	-	-	CASSVETDTQYF	TGTGCCAGCAGCGTAGAAACAGATACGCAGTATTTT
TRBV27	TRBJ1-5	-	-	CASSSPSNNQPQHF	TGTGCCAGCAGTTCCCCCAGTAACAATCAGCCCCAGCATTTT
TRBV7-2	TRBJ1-5	-	-	CASSLRVGHNQPQHF	TGTGCCAGCAGCTTAAGGGTGGGACACAATCAGCCCCAGCATTTT
TRBV5-4	TRBJ1-4	-	-	CASSSGDRSEKLFF	TGTGCCAGCAGCTCGGGAGACAGGTCTGAAAAACTGTTTTTT
TRBV10-3	TRBJ2-1	TRBD1	few	CAISSGQGPNEQFF	TGTGCCATCAGTAGCGGACAGGGACCCAATGAGCAGTTCTTC
TRBV7-9	TRBJ1-1	-	-	CASYRWGITNTEAFF	TGTGCCAGCTATAGATGGGGCATAACAAACACTGAAGCTTTCTTT
TRBV27	TRBJ1-5	TRBD1	-	CASSALIRDRVPPSNQPQHF	TGTGCCAGCAGTGCACTGATCCGGGACAGGGTTCCTCCGAGCAATCAGCCCCAGCATTTT
TRBV19	TRBJ1-1	-	-	CASRPYRGAGNTEAFF	TGTGCCAGTAGGCCGTATAGGGGCGCGGGGAACACTGAAGCTTTCTTT
TRBV27	TRBJ1-1	-	-	CASSLSGGFGTEAFF	TGTGCCAGCAGTTTATCCGGGGGGTTTGGAACTGAAGCTTTCTTT
TRBV28	TRBJ1-2	-	-	CASRSSRGENYGYTF	TGTGCCAGCAGGTCTAGCAGGGGCGAGAACTATGGCTACACCTTC
TRBV7-8	TRBJ2-1	TRBD2	once	CASSSIDLAEGDNEQFF	TGTGCCAGCAGCTCCATCGACCTAGCGGAGGGTGACAATGAGCAGTTCTTC
TRBV28	TRBJ1-3	-	-	CASSGPDSGGNTIYF	TGTGCCAGCAGTGGACCGGACAGTGGTGGAAACACCATATATTTT
TRBV6-2/TRBV6-3	TRBJ2-7	-	-	CASSHYEQYF	TGTGCCAGCAGCCACTACGAGCAGTACTTC
TRBV5-1	TRBJ1-5	TRBD1	-	CASSPRTGLQPQHF	TGCGCCAGCAGCCCTAGGACAGGGCTTCAGCCCCAGCATTTT
TRBV6-5	TRBJ1-5	-	few	CASTPMTSSNQPQHF	TGTGCCAGCACCCCTATGACTTCTAGCAATCAGCCCCAGCATTTT
TRBV5-8	TRBJ1-5	-	-	CASSSRDRNQPQHF	TGTGCCAGCAGCTCCCGGGACCGTAATCAGCCCCAGCATTTT
TRBV6-4	TRBJ2-6	-	once	CASSVSGPGANVLTF	TGTGCCAGCAGTGTCTCTGGGCCTGGGGCCAACGTCCTGACTTTC
TRBV11-3	TRBJ1-1	-	-	CASSASGPQGAEAFF	TGTGCCAGCAGCGCCTCCGGGCCACAAGGGGCTGAAGCTTTCTTT
TRBV11-3	TRBJ2-5	TRBD1	-	CASSLGETGVKETQYF	TGTGCCAGCAGCTTAGGGGAGACAGGGGTTAAAGAGACCCAGTACTTC
TRBV7-2	TRBJ2-7	TRBD2	-	CASSPRTSGTYEQYF	TGTGCCAGCAGCCCCAGGACTAGCGGGACCTACGAGCAGTACTTC
TRBV7-2	TRBJ2-7	-	-	CASSLQRYEQYF	TGTGCCAGCAGCTTACAACGCTACGAGCAGTACTTC
TRBV10-3	TRBJ2-7	-	-	CAISPGGYAYEQYF	TGTGCCATCAGCCCCGGCGGCTACGCCTACGAGCAGTACTTC
TRBV28	TRBJ1-5	-	few	CASSEGVQPQHF	TGTGCCAGCAGTGAGGGCGTTCAGCCCCAGCATTTT
TRBV7-3	TRBJ2-1	-	-	CASSLSPLPGHEQFF	TGTGCCAGCAGCCTATCCCCTTTACCTGGCCATGAGCAGTTCTTC
TRBV28	TRBJ2-1	-	few	CASSLRRDWTGRPGNEQFF	TGTGCCAGCAGTTTACGCCGGGATTGGACGGGGAGGCCAGGGAATGAGCAGTTCTTC
TRBV18	TRBJ2-5	TRBD2	-	CASSPLAGSGETQYF	TGTGCCAGCTCACCCTTAGCGGGATCGGGAGAGACCCAGTACTTC
TRBV9	TRBJ2-5	-	-	CASSVVGSWGETQYF	TGTGCCAGCAGCGTAGTGGGCAGCTGGGGAGAGACCCAGTACTTC
TRBV10-2	TRBJ1-2	-	-	CASSGGTAGYTF	TGCGCCAGCAGTGGGGGGACGGCCGGCTACACCTTC
TRBV5-1	TRBJ2-5	-	-	CASSWSSQETQYF	TGCGCCAGCAGCTGGTCCAGCCAAGAGACCCAGTACTTC
TRBV5-5	TRBJ1-1	-	once	CASSTSPRNTEAFF	TGTGCCAGCAGCACCAGCCCGAGGAACACTGAAGCTTTCTTT
TRBV9	TRBJ1-2	-	once	CASNPQGGPYGYTF	TGTGCCAGCAACCCCCAGGGAGGACCGTATGGCTACACCTTC
TRBV18	TRBJ1-5	-	once	CASSPSFNQPQHF	TGTGCCAGCTCACCATCTTTCAATCAGCCCCAGCATTTT
TRBV28	TRBJ2-7	-	-	CASSLRRDGHYEQYF	TGTGCCAGCAGTTTAAGGCGGGACGGCCACTACGAGCAGTACTTC
TRBV4-2	TRBJ2-3	-	-	CASSLAGRIDADTQYF	TGTGCCAGCAGCCTGGCAGGCCGGATTGACGCAGATACGCAGTATTTT
TRBV24-1	TRBJ1-1	-	-	CATQGGNTEAFF	TGTGCCACCCAAGGGGGGAACACTGAAGCTTTCTTT
TRBV7-9	TRBJ2-2	-	-	CASSVNRAHTGELFF	TGTGCCAGCAGCGTAAACAGGGCTCACACCGGGGAGCTGTTTTTT
TRBV5-4	TRBJ2-5	-	once	CASSLGHRGGQETQYF	TGTGCCAGCAGCTTGGGTCACAGGGGGGGTCAAGAGACCCAGTACTTC
TRBV5-5	TRBJ2-7	-	-	CASSLGPSGVLLYEQYF	TGTGCCAGCAGCTTGGGGCCGTCAGGGGTCCTACTCTACGAGCAGTACTTC
TRBV27	TRBJ2-2	-	-	CASTGELFF	TGTGCCAGCACCGGGGAGCTGTTTTTT
TRBV19	TRBJ1-1	-	-	CASRQVGTEAFF	TGTGCCAGTAGACAGGTTGGCACTGAAGCTTTCTTT
TRBV3-1/TRBV3-2	TRBJ1-2	-	-	CASSLTGKLGNYGYTF	TGTGCCAGCAGCCTCACAGGGAAGCTTGGCAACTATGGCTACACCTTC
TRBV15	TRBJ2-5	TRBD1	-	CATSGTQGEVETQYF	TGTGCCACCAGCGGAACCCAGGGGGAAGTAGAGACCCAGTACTTC
TRBV5-1	TRBJ2-7	TRBD2	-	CASSLGLAGGILEQYF	TGCGCCAGCAGCTTGGGACTAGCGGGAGGTATCCTCGAGCAGTACTTC
TRBV20-1	TRBJ2-1	-	-	CSASSRGEQFF	TGCAGTGCGAGCTCTAGGGGTGAGCAGTTCTTC
TRBV3-1/TRBV3-2	TRBJ1-2	TRBD1	-	CASSQLTTGVAYTF	TGTGCCAGCAGCCAGCTGACGACAGGGGTTGCCTACACCTTC